Listed here is a single T cell receptor (beta chain). Its antigen is not identified. This sample was included in a study of shared clonotypes between healthy human individuals. Study summary: Researchers assigned three CD4 naive, three CD4 memory, two CD8 naive and one CD8 memory plate to each donor. General study points: Tissues were not sampled, only blood, and their repertoires likely differ. Generation of non-shared clonotypes was less probable than generation of clonotypes shared by all four donors. The study's rarefaction showed incomplete sorted-subset sequencing despite large depth.

The assay was immunoSEQ multiplex PCR, and TCRdb's table has in-frame clones only and misses some. The repertoire holds approximately 2.5 million clones, roughly 93% seen once, with 0.36% in the top ten. In germline, CDR1 is KGHSH, CDR2 LQKENI. Trimming cost V 0 bases and J 3 bases, with 12 bases left between them. The CDR3 length is 16 residues. The material sequenced was naive CD4+ T cells from PBMCs. Subset specified: CD45RA+ positively selected. V usage is TRBV18 and J usage is TRBJ1-3; D is undetermined. The clonotype was recovered from a man between 18 and 35 years old in good health. Some clones in this sample may be carry-over from other donors' samples. The CDR3 spells CASSPPEGTGGNTIYF. The CDR3 region has the DNA TGTGCCAGCTCACCACCGGAGGGTACCGGTGGAAACACCATATATTTT.